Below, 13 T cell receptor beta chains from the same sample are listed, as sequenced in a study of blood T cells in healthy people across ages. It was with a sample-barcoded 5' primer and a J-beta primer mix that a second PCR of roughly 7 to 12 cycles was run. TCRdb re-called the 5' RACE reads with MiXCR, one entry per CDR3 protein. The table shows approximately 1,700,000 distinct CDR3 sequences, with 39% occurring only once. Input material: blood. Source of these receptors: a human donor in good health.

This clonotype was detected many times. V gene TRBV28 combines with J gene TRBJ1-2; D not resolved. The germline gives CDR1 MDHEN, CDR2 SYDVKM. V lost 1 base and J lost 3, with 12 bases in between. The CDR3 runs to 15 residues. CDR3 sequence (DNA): TGTGCCAGCAGTTTATCTTCGTTTGGGGACTATGGCTACACCTTC. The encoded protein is CASSLSSFGDYGYTF.

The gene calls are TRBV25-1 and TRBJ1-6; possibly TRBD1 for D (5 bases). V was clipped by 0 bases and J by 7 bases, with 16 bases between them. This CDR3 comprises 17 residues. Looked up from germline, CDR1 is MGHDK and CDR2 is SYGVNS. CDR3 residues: CASSEYFGASANSPLHF. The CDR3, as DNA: TGTGCCAGCAGTGAATATTTCGGGGCGTCAGCAAATTCACCCCTCCACTTT.

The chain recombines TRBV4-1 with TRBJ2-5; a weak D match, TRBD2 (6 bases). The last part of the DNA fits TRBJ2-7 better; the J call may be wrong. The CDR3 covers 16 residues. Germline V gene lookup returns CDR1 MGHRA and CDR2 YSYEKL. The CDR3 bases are TGCGCCAGCAGCCAAGGGCCCCTGCGCGGGGTCGACGAGCAGTACTTC. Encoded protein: CASSQGPLRGVDEQYF.

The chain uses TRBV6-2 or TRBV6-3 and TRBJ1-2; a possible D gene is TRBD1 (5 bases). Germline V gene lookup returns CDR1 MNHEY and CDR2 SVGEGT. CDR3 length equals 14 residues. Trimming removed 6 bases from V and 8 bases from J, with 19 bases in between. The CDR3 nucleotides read TGTGCCAGCAGAGACAGAACCCTTACCTACGGCTACACCTTC. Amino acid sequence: CASRDRTLTYGYTF.

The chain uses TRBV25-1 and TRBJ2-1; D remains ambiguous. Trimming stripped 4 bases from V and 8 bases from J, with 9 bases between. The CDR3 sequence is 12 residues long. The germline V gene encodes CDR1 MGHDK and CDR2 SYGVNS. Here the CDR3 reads CASSVGNDEQFF. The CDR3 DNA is TGTGCCAGCAGTGTAGGGAATGATGAGCAGTTCTTC.

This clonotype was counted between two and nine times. The CDR3 bases are TGCGCCAGCAGCCAAGATCGTAATCAAAAGACCCAGTACTTC. It codes for CASSQDRNQKTQYF. This rearrangement joins TRBV4-3 to TRBJ2-5; D remains ambiguous. Germline V CDR1 and CDR2: LGHNA, YSLEER. The ends were cut back, 0 bases at V and 6 bases at J, with 11 bases in the middle. The CDR3 length is 14 residues.

DNA for the CDR3: TGTGCCAGCAGCACTGTGGGTTTCAATGAGCAGTTCTTC. Amino acid sequence: CASSTVGFNEQFF. The chain has TRBV27 and TRBJ2-1; D is unclear. V lost 6 bases, J lost 6 bases, and 12 bases lay in between. Germline CDR1 MNHEY, CDR2 SMNVEV (reference sequence). CDR3 size: 13 residues.

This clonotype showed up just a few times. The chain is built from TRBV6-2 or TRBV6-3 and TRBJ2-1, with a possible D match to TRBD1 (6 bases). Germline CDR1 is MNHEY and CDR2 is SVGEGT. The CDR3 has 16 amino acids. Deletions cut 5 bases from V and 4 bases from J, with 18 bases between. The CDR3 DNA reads TGTGCCAGCAGTCCAGCGGACAGAGCGATATACAATGAGCAGTTCTTC. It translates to CASSPADRAIYNEQFF.

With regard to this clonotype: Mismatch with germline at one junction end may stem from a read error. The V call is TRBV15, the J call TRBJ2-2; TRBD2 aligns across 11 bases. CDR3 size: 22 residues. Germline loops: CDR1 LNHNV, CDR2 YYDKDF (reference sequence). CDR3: CATSRAAVTGTSGPEGTGELFF. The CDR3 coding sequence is TGTGCCACCAGCAGAGCAGCCGTGACCGGGACTAGCGGACCCGAAGGCACCGGGGAACTGTTTTTT.

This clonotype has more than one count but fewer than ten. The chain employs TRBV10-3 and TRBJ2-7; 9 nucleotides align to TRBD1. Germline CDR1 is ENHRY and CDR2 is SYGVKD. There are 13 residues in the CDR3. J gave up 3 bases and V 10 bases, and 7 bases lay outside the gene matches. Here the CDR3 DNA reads TGTGCCAGCGCACAGGGGGCTAACTACGAGCAGTACTTC. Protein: CASAQGANYEQYF.

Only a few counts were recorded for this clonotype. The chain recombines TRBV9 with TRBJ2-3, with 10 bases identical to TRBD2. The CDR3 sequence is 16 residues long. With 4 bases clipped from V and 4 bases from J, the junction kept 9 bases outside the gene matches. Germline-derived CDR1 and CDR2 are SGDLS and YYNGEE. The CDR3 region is CASSHQRGGPADTQYF. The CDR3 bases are TGTGCCAGCAGCCACCAGCGGGGGGGCCCCGCAGATACGCAGTATTTT.

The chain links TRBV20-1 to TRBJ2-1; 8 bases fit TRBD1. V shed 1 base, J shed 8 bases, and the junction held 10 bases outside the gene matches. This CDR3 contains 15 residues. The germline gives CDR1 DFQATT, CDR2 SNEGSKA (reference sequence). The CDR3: CSARAAGTGGDEQFF. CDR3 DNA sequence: TGCAGTGCTAGAGCCGCCGGGACAGGCGGCGATGAGCAGTTCTTC.

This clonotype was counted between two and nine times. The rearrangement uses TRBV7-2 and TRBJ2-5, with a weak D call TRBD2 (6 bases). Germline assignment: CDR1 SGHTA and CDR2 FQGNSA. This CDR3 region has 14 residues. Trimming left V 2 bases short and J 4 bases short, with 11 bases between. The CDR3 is CASSLFGGAETQYF. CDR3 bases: TGTGCCAGCAGCTTATTCGGGGGAGCAGAGACCCAGTACTTC.